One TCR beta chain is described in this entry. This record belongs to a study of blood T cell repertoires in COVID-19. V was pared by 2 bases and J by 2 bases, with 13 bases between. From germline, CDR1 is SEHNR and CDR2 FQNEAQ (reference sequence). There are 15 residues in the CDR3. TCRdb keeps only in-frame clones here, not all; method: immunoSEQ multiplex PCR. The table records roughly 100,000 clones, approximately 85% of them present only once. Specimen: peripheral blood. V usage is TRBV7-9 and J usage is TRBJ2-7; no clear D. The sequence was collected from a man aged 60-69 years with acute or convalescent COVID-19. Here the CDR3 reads CASSLSVRRPYEQYF. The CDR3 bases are TGTGCCAGCAGCTTAAGTGTTCGGAGACCCTACGAGCAGTACTTC.